Here is one T cell receptor beta chain with its context. TCRdb's copy holds only in-frame clones and misses some; the assay was immunoSEQ multiplex PCR. Of 45,000 to 60,000 clones listed, 82% are singletons. J gave up 6 bases and V 3 bases, and 2 bases lay outside the gene matches. The CDR3 consists of 13 residues. The germline gives CDR1 SGHTA, CDR2 FQGNSA. The sample originates from a study of blood T cell repertoires in COVID-19. In the study overall: PBMCs, B-cell-depleted T cells, or T cells were the source of the cDNA or gDNA that made up the material.

The chain carries TRBV7-2 and TRBJ2-1, with TRBD1 identical over 7 bases. Sample: peripheral blood. The sequence was obtained from an elderly woman with acute or convalescent COVID-19. The CDR3 nucleotides are TGTGCCAGCAGCTTTGACAGGGCCAATGAGCAGTTCTTC. Translation gives CASSFDRANEQFF.